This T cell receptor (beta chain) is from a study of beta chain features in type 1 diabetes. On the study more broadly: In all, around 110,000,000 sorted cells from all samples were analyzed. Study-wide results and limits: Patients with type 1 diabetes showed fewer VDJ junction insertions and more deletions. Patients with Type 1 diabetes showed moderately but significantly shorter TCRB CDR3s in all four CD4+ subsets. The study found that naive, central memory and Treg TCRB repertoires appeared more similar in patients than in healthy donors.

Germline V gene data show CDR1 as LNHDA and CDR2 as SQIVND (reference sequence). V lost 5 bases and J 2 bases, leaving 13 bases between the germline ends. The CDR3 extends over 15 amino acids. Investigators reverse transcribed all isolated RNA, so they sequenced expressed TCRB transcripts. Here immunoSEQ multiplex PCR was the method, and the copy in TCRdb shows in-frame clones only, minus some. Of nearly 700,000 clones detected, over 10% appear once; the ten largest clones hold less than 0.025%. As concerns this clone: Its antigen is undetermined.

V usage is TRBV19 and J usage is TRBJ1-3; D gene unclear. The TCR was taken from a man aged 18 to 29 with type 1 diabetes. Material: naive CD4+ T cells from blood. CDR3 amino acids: CASSLSESAGNTIYF. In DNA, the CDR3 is TGTGCCAGTAGTCTTTCGGAATCGGCTGGAAACACCATATATTTT.